This passage covers 20 T cell receptor beta chains from one sample sequenced in a study of OX40 agonist ivuxolimab in advanced cancers. Clones were sequenced by immunoSEQ multiplex PCR, and TCRdb holds only the in-frame ones, with some missing. The sample records 75,000 to 90,000 clones, 92% being singletons. Here the sequenced sample was CD4+ or CD8+ T cells sorted from blood, taken in a trial of the OX40 agonist ivuxolimab. These receptor sequences come from an adult with an advanced solid tumor such as melanoma, head and neck, liver or kidney cancer.

The rearrangement links TRBV19 to TRBJ1-1; D unresolved. Per germline, CDR1 LNHDA and CDR2 SQIVND (reference sequence). The CDR3 has 14 residues. Trimming left V 5 bases short and J 1 base short, with 11 bases between. CDR3 region: CASSSRYGNTEAFF. CDR3 coding DNA: TGTGCCAGTAGTTCACGGTACGGGAACACTGAAGCTTTCTTT.

This clone was seen only once. The J gene is TRBJ1-6, the V gene TRBV19; no clear D gene. V lost 3 bases to trimming and J lost 0 bases, with 9 bases between them. The CDR3 is 16 residues long. The V gene's germline CDR1 is LNHDA and CDR2 SQIVND (reference sequence). CDR3 DNA sequence: TGTGCCAGTAGTATCCGGATGAGCTCCTATAATTCACCCCTCCACTTT. Protein: CASSIRMSSYNSPLHF.

The table lists this clone with a count of one. This sequence joins TRBV5-1 and TRBJ2-7, with 7 bases that match TRBD1. Germline assignment: CDR1 SGHRS and CDR2 YFSETQ. The CDR3 has 14 amino acids. The junction had 11 bases not matched to a gene; V was cut back by 6 bases and J by 5 bases. CDR3 DNA: TGCGCCAGCACCTACGCCGACAGGGCCCACGAGCAGTACTTC. Translation: CASTYADRAHEQYF.

The CDR3 loop is CASSDRAYGYTF. The CDR3 nucleotides are TGTGCCAGCAGTGACCGGGCCTATGGCTACACCTTC. The V gene is TRBV6-1, the J gene TRBJ1-2; D is undetermined. The V end lost 3 bases, the J end lost 4 bases, and 6 bases lay between the germline ends. Germline CDR1 and CDR2: MNHNS and SASEGT. The CDR3 length is 12 residues.

The V gene is TRBV10-3, the J gene TRBJ2-5; a possible D gene is TRBD2 (5 bases). The CDR3 has 8 residues. Germline V gives CDR1 ENHRY, CDR2 SYGVKD. As DNA, the CDR3 is TGTCCCGCGGGGACCCAGTACTTC. Protein product: CPAGTQYF.

The chain joins TRBV9 to TRBJ2-2; TRBD1 matches 8 bases. The V gene's germline CDR1 is SGDLS and CDR2 YYNGEE. The trim removed 4 bases at V and 4 bases at J, leaving 12 bases unmatched. The CDR3 is made up of 17 amino acids. DNA of the CDR3: TGTGCCAGCAGCCCTGGCGGGCAGGGGGCTACCACCGGGGAGCTGTTTTTT. Translated, it gives CASSPGGQGATTGELFF.

The chain has TRBV2 and TRBJ2-6; the D is unclear. The ends were cut back, 3 bases at V and 3 bases at J, with 3 bases in the middle. CDR1 and CDR2 from the germline V gene are SNHLY and FYNNEI. The CDR3 runs 13 residues. CDR3 coding DNA: TGTGCCAGCAGTGAGGTTGGGGCCAACGTCCTGACTTTC. Translated, it gives CASSEVGANVLTF. Full variable domain (remainder filled in from reference TRBV2 and TRBJ2-6): EPEVTQTPSHQVTQMGQEVILRCVPISNHLYFYWYRQILGQKVEFLVSFYNNEISEKSEIFDDQFSVERPDGSNFTLKIRSTKLEDSAMYFCASSEVGANVLTFGAGSRLTVL.

The rearrangement joins TRBV19 to TRBJ1-1; possibly TRBD1 for D (5 bases). The germline V gene has CDR1 LNHDA and CDR2 SQIVND (reference sequence). V shed 9 bases and J shed 1 base, with 21 bases lying between them. This CDR3 has 16 residues. CDR3 sequence (DNA): TGTGCCAGCAGCCCTCTCCGGGACGGCCCGAACACTGAAGCTTTCTTT. It codes for CASSPLRDGPNTEAFF.

V and J are TRBV6-1 and TRBJ1-2; a possible D gene is TRBD1 (5 bases). Between the trimmed V and J ends, which lost 10 bases and 4 bases, there was a span of 16 bases. The CDR3 loop spans 13 amino acids. Germline V CDR1 and CDR2: MNHNS, SASEGT. CDR3 nucleotides: TGTGCCACCAGGGAGGGAATCAGCTATGGCTACACCTTC. Its translation is CATREGISYGYTF.

The rearrangement uses TRBV7-6 and TRBJ2-5, with a possible D match to TRBD2 (6 bases). CDR1 and CDR2 (germline): SGHVS, FNYEAQ. V lost 6 bases and J lost 2, with 10 bases in between. The CDR3 contains 13 residues. The CDR3 DNA reads TGTGCCAGCAGGGCCGGGGGACAAGAGACCCAGTACTTC. Protein sequence: CASRAGGQETQYF.

This chain links TRBV6-1 with TRBJ2-3; D may be TRBD2 (5 bases). Germline V gene data show CDR1 as MNHNS and CDR2 as SASEGT. V was clipped by 0 bases and J by 5 bases, with 9 bases between them. The CDR3 is 14 residues long. CDR3 DNA: TGTGCCAGCAGTGAAGCGTTAGGACTAGATACGCAGTATTTT. Translating gives CASSEALGLDTQYF.

The CDR3 spells CASSPVGVNTEAFF. For the CDR3, the DNA is TGTGCCAGCAGCCCTGTGGGAGTAAACACTGAAGCTTTCTTT. The chain couples TRBV2 to TRBJ1-1; D call uncertain. Germline CDR1 is SNHLY and CDR2 is FYNNEI. V lost 6 bases and J lost 2, with 13 bases in between. The CDR3 has 14 residues.

There are a few counts of this clone. V is TRBV19 and J is TRBJ2-1; weak D call: TRBD2 (6 bases). The V and J ends lost 6 bases and 10 bases respectively, with 22 bases between them. This CDR3 has 15 amino acids. The germline V gene has CDR1 LNHDA and CDR2 SQIVND (reference sequence). The CDR3 DNA is TGTGCCAGTAGCCGAGAGGGAGCGGGCTTTGACGAGCAGTTCTTC. This codes for CASSREGAGFDEQFF.

This sequence joins TRBV4-1 and TRBJ2-7, with 9 bases that match TRBD2. The trim removed 3 bases at V and 2 bases at J, leaving 8 bases unmatched. Germline values: CDR1 MGHRA, CDR2 YSYEKL. The CDR3 sequence is 16 residues long. The DNA for the CDR3 is TGCGCCAGCAGCCAGTTTCTAAGCGGGGGGACCTACGAGCAGTACTTC. Residues: CASSQFLSGGTYEQYF.

V usage is TRBV18 and J usage is TRBJ2-1; D is uncertain. The CDR3 runs 14 residues. In germline, CDR1 is KGHSH, CDR2 LQKENI. V was shortened by 3 bases and J by 5 bases, with 11 bases between the two germline ends. The CDR3 sequence: CASSPVTSHNEQFF. CDR3 in DNA: TGTGCCAGCTCACCGGTGACAAGCCACAATGAGCAGTTCTTC.

This sequence joins TRBV18 and TRBJ1-5, with D hard to call. V was pared by 3 bases and J by 0 bases, with 12 bases between. This CDR3 is built from 16 residues. CDR1 and CDR2 (germline): KGHSH, LQKENI. CDR3 region: CASSPPGVGSNQPQHF. The CDR3 DNA reads TGTGCCAGCTCACCCCCCGGGGTCGGTAGCAATCAGCCCCAGCATTTT.

The chain couples TRBV5-1 to TRBJ2-5, with D perhaps TRBD2 (6 bases). There are 14 residues in the CDR3. CDR1 is SGHRS and CDR2 is YFSETQ in the germline V gene. Trimming stripped 4 bases from V and 2 bases from J, with 12 bases between. Here the CDR3 reads CASSNGGSQETQYF. CDR3 nucleotides: TGCGCCAGCAGCAACGGGGGATCACAAGAGACCCAGTACTTC.

The chain uses TRBV18 and TRBJ1-4; TRBD1 matches at 7 bases. The CDR3 has 15 amino acids. The V and J ends lost 3 bases and 7 bases, in that order; junction bases with no gene match: 8. In germline, CDR1 is KGHSH, CDR2 LQKENI. For the CDR3, the DNA is TGTGCCAGCTCACCCCTGGGACAGTTAGGTGAAAAACTGTTTTTT. It translates to CASSPLGQLGEKLFF.

This clone was detected once. The chain uses TRBV19 and TRBJ1-5, with TRBD1 matching 10 bases. Germline V CDR1 and CDR2: LNHDA, SQIVND (reference sequence). This CDR3 is 18 amino acids long. J was trimmed by 5 bases and V by 5 bases; bases with no gene match: 15. CDR3 protein: CASSPLPGQGKGDQPQHF. The CDR3, as DNA: TGTGCCAGTAGTCCGTTACCGGGACAGGGGAAAGGAGATCAGCCCCAGCATTTT.

The chain links TRBV5-4 to TRBJ2-3; TRBD1 agrees at 11 bases. Germline loops: CDR1 SGHNT, CDR2 YYREEE (reference sequence). The CDR3 length is 14 residues. With V trimmed by 4 bases and J by 5 bases, 3 bases remained unmatched. The CDR3 protein is CASSPGQGGDTQYF. The CDR3 DNA reads TGTGCCAGCAGCCCGGGACAGGGGGGAGATACGCAGTATTTT.